This T cell receptor (beta chain) is from a study of blood T cell repertoires in COVID-19. The wider study: Italy, Spain and the United States were the sources of the convalescent and acute COVID-19 samples. From T cells, B-cell-depleted T cells, or PBMCs came the material, which was cDNA or gDNA.

Per the authors' pipeline: Amplification of reference gene primers was used by the study to estimate nucleated cell counts. Some clones are missing from TCRdb's copy, which holds only in-frame ones; the method was immunoSEQ multiplex PCR. Clone size and the V and J calls come from that table; the DNA yielded D and trimming. The data hold 200,000 to 300,000 clones, with around 88% observed a single time. The CDR3 runs to 15 residues. Germline CDR1 MNHEY, CDR2 SMNVEV (reference sequence). The ends lost 4 bases at V and 1 base at J; junction bases unmatched: 6. The TCR was taken from a man aged 25 to 45 with active or convalescent COVID-19. This chain joins TRBV27 and TRBJ1-1; 7 bases align to TRBD1. Sequenced sample: peripheral blood. In nucleotides, the CDR3 is TGTGCCAGCAGTTCGGGAGACAGGGCGAACACTGAAGCTTTCTTT. This codes for CASSSGDRANTEAFF.